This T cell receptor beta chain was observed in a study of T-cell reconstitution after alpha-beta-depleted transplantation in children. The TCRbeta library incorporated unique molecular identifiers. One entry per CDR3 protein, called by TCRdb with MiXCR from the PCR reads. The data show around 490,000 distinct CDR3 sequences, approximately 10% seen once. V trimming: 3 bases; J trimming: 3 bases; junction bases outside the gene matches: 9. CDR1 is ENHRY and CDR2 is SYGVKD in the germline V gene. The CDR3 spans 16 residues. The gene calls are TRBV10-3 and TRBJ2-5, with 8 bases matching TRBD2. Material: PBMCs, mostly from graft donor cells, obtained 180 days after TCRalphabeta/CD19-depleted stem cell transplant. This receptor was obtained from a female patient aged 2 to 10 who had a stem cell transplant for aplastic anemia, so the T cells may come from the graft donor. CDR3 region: CAISDHPGTREETQYF. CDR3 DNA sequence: TGTGCCATCAGTGATCATCCCGGGACTAGGGAAGAGACCCAGTACTTC.